The clone carrying this TCR beta chain was observed a handful of times. From the RACE reads, TCRdb called clonotypes with MiXCR, one entry per CDR3 protein. The sample includes 180,000 or so distinct CDR3 sequences, more than 14% of them seen just once. The sample originates from a study of human T cells and chemical hapten exposure. Study context: Upper-back patch tests with 0.01% DPC were read at 6 days.

Time point noted: patch test 1, 2 weeks after DPC sensitization. Specified treatment: therapeutic diphenylcyclopropenone sensitization with weekly scalp DPC. This specimen was whole blood, taken in connection with sensitization to the hapten diphenylcyclopropenone (DPC). The sequence derives from a woman between 25 and 40 years old with alopecia areata. Some clones in this sample may be carry-over from other donors' samples.

CDR3 sequence reads: CASSLWQGNTIYF. CDR3 nucleotides: TGCGCCAGCAGCTTGTGGCAAGGAAACACCATATATTTT. The chain carries TRBV5-1 and TRBJ1-3; D gene ambiguous. This CDR3 has 13 amino acids. Looked up from germline, CDR1 is SGHRS and CDR2 is YFSETQ. Trimming left V 1 base short and J 4 bases short, with 6 bases between.